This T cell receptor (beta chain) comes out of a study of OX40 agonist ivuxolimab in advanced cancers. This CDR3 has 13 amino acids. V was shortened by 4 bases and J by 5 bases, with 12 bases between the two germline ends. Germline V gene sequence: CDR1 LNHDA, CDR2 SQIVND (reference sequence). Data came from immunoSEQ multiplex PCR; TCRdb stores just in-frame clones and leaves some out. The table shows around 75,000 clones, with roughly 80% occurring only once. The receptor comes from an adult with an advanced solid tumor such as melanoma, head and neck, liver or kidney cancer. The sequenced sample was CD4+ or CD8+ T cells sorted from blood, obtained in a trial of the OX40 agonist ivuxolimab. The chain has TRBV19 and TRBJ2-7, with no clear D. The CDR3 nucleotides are TGTGCCAGTAGTAATGTCCAAGGTGACGAGCAGTACTTC. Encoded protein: CASSNVQGDEQYF.